Below are 5 T cell receptor beta chains sequenced from a single sample in a study of blood T cells in healthy people across ages. Combining a sample-barcoded 5' primer with a J-beta primer mix, a second PCR ran for about 7 to 12 cycles. Via MiXCR, TCRdb re-called the 5' RACE reads, giving one row per CDR3 protein. Altogether about 1.6 million distinct CDR3 sequences are present, approximately 32% being singletons, with the ten largest covering about 11%. Sequencing was performed on blood. The origin of the receptors is a woman aged 30 to 39 in good health.

The rearrangement joins TRBV21-1 to TRBJ2-3; the table's D call, TRBD1, was not checked against the DNA. TRBV21-1 is a documented pseudogene. There are 17 residues in the CDR3. CDR3 residues: CASSKEGTGGMVDTQYF. Written as DNA, the CDR3 is TGTGCCAGCAGCAAAGAAGGAACAGGGGGAATGGTAGATACGCAGTATTTT.

This clonotype was detected only a few times. This chain connects TRBV5-1 to TRBJ1-1; the match to TRBD1 covers 7 bases. The CDR3 sequence is 14 residues long. With 5 bases clipped from V and 6 bases from J, the junction kept 10 bases outside the gene matches. Germline V gene data show CDR1 as SGHRS and CDR2 as YFSETQ. In nucleotides, the CDR3 is TGCGCCAGCAGGCTTCAGGAGGGGGCGGCTGAAGCTTTCTTT. Protein sequence: CASRLQEGAAEAFF.

This clonotype was detected only a few times. This chain uses TRBV24-1 with TRBJ2-3, with TRBD2 matching 15 bases. The CDR3 extends over 19 amino acids. CDR1 KGHDR and CDR2 SFDVKD come from the germline V gene. V lost 4 bases to trimming and J lost 4 bases; unmatched junction nucleotides: 11. The CDR3 is CATSDPGLAGGWLADTQYF. The DNA of the CDR3 is TGTGCCACCAGTGACCCCGGACTAGCGGGAGGGTGGTTAGCAGATACGCAGTATTTT.

This chain joins TRBV6-5 and TRBJ2-1; D not certain. The V end was cut by 10 bases, the J end by 3 bases, with 16 bases between. The CDR3 is 14 amino acids. Germline assignment: CDR1 MNHEY and CDR2 SVGAGI. DNA for the CDR3: TGTGCCACGAGCTCCTCGGTCAGCTACAATGAGCAGTTCTTC. Its translation is CATSSSVSYNEQFF.

The V gene is TRBV20-1, the J gene TRBJ1-1; possible D gene TRBD1, 6 bases. The germline gives CDR1 DFQATT, CDR2 SNEGSKA (reference sequence). The CDR3 totals 13 residues. V was trimmed by 2 bases and J by 3 bases, leaving 10 bases between them. DNA for the CDR3: TGCAGTGCTAGACGGGGGGCAGACACTGAAGCTTTCTTT. It encodes CSARRGADTEAFF.